This note documents a single TCR beta chain sequence. This sample was included in a study of T cell repertoires in cytomegalovirus infection. TCRdb analysed the reads with MiXCR anew, one entry per CDR3 protein. The sample records over 150,000 distinct CDR3 sequences, around 20% being singletons. Sequences were obtained from PBMCs. This sequence was found in a human donor in good health (CMV status not recorded). Some clones in this sample may be carry-over from other donors' samples.

The CDR3 loop reads CASSQGTSGNTGELFF. The CDR3 coding sequence is TGCGCCAGCAGCCAGGGGACTAGCGGTAACACCGGGGAGCTGTTTTTT. The rearrangement joins TRBV4-1 to TRBJ2-2, with 11 nucleotides matching TRBD2. Germline-derived CDR1 and CDR2 are MGHRA and YSYEKL. The CDR3 has 16 amino acids. V trimming: 3 bases; J trimming: 2 bases; junction bases outside the gene matches: 2.